Listed here are 29 T cell receptor beta chains from one sample, sequenced in a study of shared clonotypes between healthy human individuals. The naive CD8 population came from CD45RO-negative cells selected for CCR7, without terminally differentiated effector memory CD45RA+ cells. The repertoire was sequenced with immunoSEQ multiplex PCR; TCRdb's copy has only in-frame clones and lacks some. Here the sample spans about 590,000 clones, roughly 95% being singletons. The sequenced sample consisted of naive CD8+ T cells sorted from blood. Source of these receptors: a woman aged 25 to 39 in good health.

The chain links TRBV28 to TRBJ2-1; 7 bases align to TRBD2. This CDR3 has 14 residues. V shed 5 bases, J shed 8 bases, and the junction held 9 bases outside the gene matches. Germline V gives CDR1 MDHEN, CDR2 SYDVKM. Here the CDR3 reads CASSPLAVGDEQFF. DNA for the CDR3: TGTGCCAGCAGTCCGCTAGCGGTGGGGGATGAGCAGTTCTTC.

The V call is TRBV5-6, the J call TRBJ2-5; no firm D call. V lost 0 bases, J lost 0 bases, and 6 bases lay in between. This CDR3 is built from 14 residues. CDR1 and CDR2 from the germline V gene are SGHDT and YYEEEE. The CDR3 coding sequence is TGTGCCAGCAGCTTGGAAAGCTACCAAGAGACCCAGTACTTC. Translating gives CASSLESYQETQYF.

The J gene is TRBJ2-1, the V gene TRBV29-1, with 8 bases identical to TRBD2. The CDR3 sequence is 15 residues long. Trimming removed 4 bases from V and 0 bases from J; junction bases left unmatched: 5. The V gene's germline CDR1 is SQVTM and CDR2 ANQGSEA. CDR3 in DNA: TGCAGCGTTGTCGGCGGGAGGAACTCCTACAATGAGCAGTTCTTC. It encodes CSVVGGRNSYNEQFF.

On this clone itself: This same CDR3 is encoded by further DNA sequences in the sample. The V gene is TRBV7-9, the J gene TRBJ1-1; D is unresolved. The CDR3 has 12 amino acids. Trimming cost V 5 bases and J 4 bases, with 8 bases left between them. Per the germline V gene, CDR1 is SEHNR and CDR2 is FQNEAQ (reference sequence). CDR3 in amino acids: CASSLGSTEAFF. For the CDR3, the DNA is TGTGCCAGCAGCCTCGGGAGCACTGAAGCTTTCTTT.

The CDR3 loop is CASSDRRVGVAAEAFF. The CDR3, as DNA: TGTGCCAGTAGTGACCGGCGGGTGGGTGTAGCTGCTGAAGCTTTCTTT. The chain employs TRBV19 and TRBJ1-1; D remains unclear. This CDR3 has 16 residues. CDR1 and CDR2 from the germline V gene are LNHDA and SQIVND (reference sequence). The V gene lost 5 bases and the J gene lost 6 bases, with 22 bases spanning the gap. Full variable domain (remainder filled in from reference TRBV19 and TRBJ1-1): DGGITQSPKYLFRKEGQNVTLSCEQNLNHDAMYWYRQDPGQGLRLIYYSQIVNDFQKGDIAEGYSVSREKKESFPLTVTSAQKNPTAFYLCASSDRRVGVAAEAFFGQGTRLTVV.

The CDR3 loop is CASSLAGTTYEQYF. CDR3 bases: TGTGCCAGCAGTTTAGCGGGAACGACCTACGAGCAGTACTTC. The chain has TRBV28 and TRBJ2-7, with a weak D call TRBD2 (6 bases). CDR1 MDHEN and CDR2 SYDVKM come from the germline V gene. Trimming cost V 2 bases and J 2 bases, with 10 bases left between them. The CDR3 spans 14 residues.

CDR3 in amino acids: CASSIPGFDQPQHF. For the CDR3, the DNA is TGTGCCAGTAGTATTCCTGGGTTCGATCAGCCCCAGCATTTT. The J gene is TRBJ1-5, the V gene TRBV19, with no clear D. The germline V gene has CDR1 LNHDA and CDR2 SQIVND (reference sequence). The germline V and J ends were trimmed by 3 bases and 5 bases, with 11 bases remaining between them. CDR3 length: 14 residues.

The rearrangement uses TRBV2 and TRBJ2-1, with 7 bases aligning to TRBD2. The V gene end was trimmed by 8 bases and the J gene end by 7 bases; junction bases not matched to a gene: 8. The CDR3 runs 13 residues. Germline CDR1 SNHLY, CDR2 FYNNEI. For the CDR3, the DNA is TGTGCCAGCGGGTTGCCGGGGGGAAATGAGCAGTTCTTC. Residues: CASGLPGGNEQFF.

This sequence joins TRBV27 and TRBJ2-5, with no clear D. Germline assignment: CDR1 MNHEY and CDR2 SMNVEV (reference sequence). This CDR3 region has 12 residues. Trimming took 10 bases from V and 6 from J, leaving 15 bases between them. CDR3 sequence (DNA): TGTGCCAACACATACCCGCTAAAGACCCAGTACTTC. Protein product: CANTYPLKTQYF.

This clone was picked up one time. This chain links TRBV28 with TRBJ2-7; 8 bases map to TRBD2. The V segment lost 1 base and the J segment 2 bases; nucleotides outside the gene matches: 4. The CDR3 runs to 15 residues. Germline lookup yields CDR1 MDHEN and CDR2 SYDVKM. CDR3 sequence reads: CASSLFSGTTYEQYF. The CDR3 DNA is TGTGCCAGCAGTTTATTTAGCGGGACAACCTACGAGCAGTACTTC.

V and J are TRBV5-4 and TRBJ1-4, with 8 positions matching TRBD1. V was clipped by 4 bases and J by 7 bases; unmatched bases: 6. CDR1 and CDR2 (germline): SGHNT, YYREEE (reference sequence). The CDR3 has 14 amino acids. DNA for the CDR3: TGTGCCAGCAGCACGGGACAGGAAAGTGAAAAACTGTTTTTT. Protein sequence: CASSTGQESEKLFF.

This clone was counted a single time. The V gene is TRBV7-9, the J gene TRBJ1-4; the D gene is possibly TRBD1 (5 bases). V lost 3 bases, J lost 0 bases, and 8 bases lay in between. Per the germline V gene, CDR1 is SEHNR and CDR2 is FQNEAQ (reference sequence). This CDR3 is 15 amino acids long. The CDR3 reads CASSFPGPTNEKLFF. The CDR3 nucleotides read TGTGCCAGCAGCTTCCCGGGACCAACTAATGAAAAACTGTTTTTT.

On this clone itself: Other DNA sequences in this specimen translate into the identical CDR3. The chain joins TRBV5-6 to TRBJ1-1, with D uncertain. Per the germline V gene, CDR1 is SGHDT and CDR2 is YYEEEE. The V and J ends lost 3 bases and 4 bases respectively, with 7 bases between them. The CDR3 runs 12 residues. In nucleotides, the CDR3 is TGTGCCAGCAGCTGGGGAGGCACTGAAGCTTTCTTT. Translated, it gives CASSWGGTEAFF.

The chain combines TRBV28 with TRBJ1-2, with D possibly TRBD1 on 5 matching bases. Germline V CDR1 and CDR2: MDHEN, SYDVKM. The CDR3 extends over 14 amino acids. Trimming stripped 7 bases from V and 4 bases from J, with 16 bases between. The CDR3 DNA reads as TGTGCCAGCAACCTGCCAGGGATGGGCTATGGCTACACCTTC. It encodes CASNLPGMGYGYTF.

This chain uses TRBV4-1 with TRBJ1-3; 9 nucleotides align to TRBD1. CDR3 length: 17 residues. CDR1 is MGHRA and CDR2 is YSYEKL in the germline V gene. Losses at the gene ends were 4 bases for V and 0 bases for J; bases not matched to a gene: 7. The CDR3 sequence is CASSLLQGAISGNTIYF. For the CDR3, the DNA is TGCGCCAGCAGCCTACTACAGGGGGCGATCTCTGGAAACACCATATATTTT.

The rearrangement uses TRBV5-4 and TRBJ1-5; possible D gene TRBD1, 5 bases. Deletions cut 4 bases from V and 3 bases from J, with 11 bases between. The CDR3 runs 14 residues. From germline, CDR1 is SGHNT and CDR2 YYREEE (reference sequence). The CDR3 nucleotides are TGTGCCAGCAGCCAAGGGGTCGACAATCAGCCCCAGCATTTT. This translates into CASSQGVDNQPQHF.

The chain recombines TRBV5-5 with TRBJ2-1; the D call may be TRBD1 or TRBD2 (5 bases each). This CDR3 contains 15 residues. V was shortened by 5 bases and J by 0 bases, with 12 bases between the two germline ends. Per the germline V gene, CDR1 is SGHKS and CDR2 is YYEKEE (reference sequence). CDR3 sequence: CASRPGLSSYNEQFF. The CDR3 coding sequence is TGTGCCAGCAGGCCGGGGCTAAGCTCCTACAATGAGCAGTTCTTC.

This chain joins TRBV29-1 and TRBJ2-1; 11 nucleotides align to TRBD2. Trimming took 6 bases from V and 0 from J; bases not matched to a gene: 13. The V gene's germline CDR1 is SQVTM and CDR2 ANQGSEA. CDR3 length: 18 residues. CDR3 region: CSVTGLAVTSDSYNEQFF. The CDR3, as DNA: TGCAGCGTGACGGGACTAGCGGTAACAAGCGACTCCTACAATGAGCAGTTCTTC.

The chain joins TRBV11-2 to TRBJ2-7, with a tentative D call TRBD1 (6 bases). With 8 bases removed from V and 4 bases from J, the gap between germline ends came to 21 bases. From germline, CDR1 is SGHAT and CDR2 FQNNGV. The CDR3 sequence is 15 residues long. The CDR3 DNA reads as TGTGCCAGCGGGAATCTGCAGGGGCGTCTTTACGAGCAGTACTTC. Protein sequence: CASGNLQGRLYEQYF.

V is TRBV5-4 and J is TRBJ1-1, with unresolved D. Germline assignment: CDR1 SGHNT and CDR2 YYREEE (reference sequence). V dropped 1 base and J dropped 12 bases, with 16 bases sitting between them. The CDR3 length is 13 residues. CDR3 in amino acids: CASSLPTSPVPFF. The CDR3 nucleotides read TGTGCCAGCAGCTTGCCCACCTCCCCTGTCCCTTTCTTT.

J is TRBJ2-3 and V is TRBV7-3; unclear D gene. The CDR3 has 15 amino acids. V lost 2 bases, J lost 0 bases, and 9 bases lay in between. Germline CDR1 reads SGHTA; CDR2 reads FQGTGA. The CDR3 region is CASSLGAVSTDTQYF. As DNA, the CDR3 is TGTGCCAGCAGCTTAGGAGCAGTCAGCACAGATACGCAGTATTTT.

This chain links TRBV28 with TRBJ1-4, with D perhaps matching TRBD1 (6 bases). Trimming removed 5 bases from V and 8 bases from J, with 24 bases in between. The CDR3 is 17 residues long. Looked up from germline, CDR1 is MDHEN and CDR2 is SYDVKM. The DNA for the CDR3 is TGTGCCAGCAGTCGTCCGTGGGACCCCATAGGGGGGGAAAAACTGTTTTTT. Protein sequence: CASSRPWDPIGGEKLFF. The whole variable domain, remainder taken from reference TRBV28 and TRBJ1-4, is DVKVTQSSRYLVKRTGEKVFLECVQDMDHENMFWYRQDPGLGLRLIYFSYDVKMKEKGDIPEGYSVSREKKERFSLILESASTNQTSMYLCASSRPWDPIGGEKLFFGSGTQLSVL.

This sequence joins TRBV10-3 and TRBJ1-1; a possible D gene is TRBD1 (5 bases). There are 13 residues in the CDR3. Germline-derived CDR1 and CDR2 are ENHRY and SYGVKD. Trimming took 6 bases from V and 6 from J, leaving 14 bases between them. CDR3 in amino acids: CAIRVTDSPEAFF. CDR3 nucleotides: TGTGCCATCAGGGTGACAGATAGCCCTGAAGCTTTCTTT.

The rearrangement joins TRBV28 to TRBJ2-7; 10 positions agree with TRBD1. Germline loops: CDR1 MDHEN, CDR2 SYDVKM. Germline trimming cut 5 bases from V and 2 bases from J; bases unmatched to any gene: 3. The CDR3 has 14 amino acids. The CDR3 region is CASSHDRGPYEQYF. The CDR3 DNA is TGTGCCAGCAGTCATGACAGGGGGCCCTACGAGCAGTACTTC. The full variable domain, its missing parts supplied by reference TRBV28 and TRBJ2-7, is DVKVTQSSRYLVKRTGEKVFLECVQDMDHENMFWYRQDPGLGLRLIYFSYDVKMKEKGDIPEGYSVSREKKERFSLILESASTNQTSMYLCASSHDRGPYEQYFGPGTRLTVT.

CDR3 region: CASSPPGLAGGGEQFF. CDR3 in DNA: TGTGCCAGCAGCCCCCCCGGTCTAGCGGGAGGTGGTGAGCAGTTCTTC. This chain connects TRBV13 to TRBJ2-1; 11 positions match TRBD2. Germline values: CDR1 PRHDT, CDR2 FYEKMQ (reference sequence). CDR3 length equals 16 residues. J gave up 9 bases and V 5 bases, and 12 bases lay outside the gene matches.

This clone has only one observation. The CDR3 here is CASSSRQSSYEQYF. Here the CDR3 DNA reads TGTGCCAGCAGCTCGAGACAGAGCTCCTACGAGCAGTACTTC. The genes are TRBV7-6 and TRBJ2-7; the D gene is possibly TRBD1 (5 bases). From germline, CDR1 is SGHVS and CDR2 FNYEAQ. Trimming pared 4 bases from V and 0 bases from J, leaving 10 bases between. This CDR3 is built from 14 residues.

The rearrangement links TRBV5-5 to TRBJ2-3; weak D call: TRBD2 (5 bases). Germline V gene sequence: CDR1 SGHKS, CDR2 YYEKEE (reference sequence). The CDR3 covers 17 residues. Trimming stripped 5 bases from V and 0 bases from J, with 19 bases between. The CDR3 protein is CASSLKSGYLSTDTQYF. In nucleotides, the CDR3 is TGTGCCAGCAGTCTAAAGAGCGGTTACCTTAGCACAGATACGCAGTATTTT.

This clone was seen just once. The V and J genes are TRBV25-1 and TRBJ1-2; D uncertain. V lost 1 base to trimming and J lost 4 bases, with 7 bases between them. The CDR3 length is 13 residues. Germline V gives CDR1 MGHDK, CDR2 SYGVNS. The CDR3 nucleotides read TGTGCCAGCAGTGAATTGGGAGCCTATGGCTACACCTTC. Its protein is CASSELGAYGYTF.

The chain carries TRBV7-9 and TRBJ2-7; tentatively, D is TRBD2 (5 bases). Per germline, CDR1 SEHNR and CDR2 FQNEAQ (reference sequence). V lost 5 bases and J 4 bases, leaving 12 bases between the germline ends. CDR3 length: 13 amino acids. The chain's CDR3 is CASSTADRYEQYF. CDR3 in DNA: TGTGCCAGCAGCACAGCGGACCGATACGAGCAGTACTTC. The whole variable domain, filled in from reference TRBV7-9 and TRBJ2-7, reads DTGVSQNPRHKITKRGQNVTFRCDPISEHNRLYWYRQTLGQGPEFLTYFQNEAQLEKSRLLSDRFSAERPKGSFSTLEIQRTEQGDSAMYLCASSTADRYEQYFGPGTRLTVT.